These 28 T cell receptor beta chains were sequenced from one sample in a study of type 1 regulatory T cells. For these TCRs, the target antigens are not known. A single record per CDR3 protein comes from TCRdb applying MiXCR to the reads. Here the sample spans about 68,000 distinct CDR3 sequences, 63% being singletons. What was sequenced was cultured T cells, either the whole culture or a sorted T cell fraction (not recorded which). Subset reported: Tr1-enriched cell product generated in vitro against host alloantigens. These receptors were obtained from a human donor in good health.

The CDR3 coding sequence is TGTGCCAGCAGTGACGGGGTTGTCTCTGGGGCCAACGTCCTGACTTTC. This encodes CASSDGVVSGANVLTF. This chain connects TRBV6-1 to TRBJ2-6, with D possibly TRBD2 on 5 matching bases. The CDR3 sequence is 16 residues long. Trimming removed 3 bases from V and 0 bases from J, with 9 bases in between. Germline values: CDR1 MNHNS, CDR2 SASEGT.

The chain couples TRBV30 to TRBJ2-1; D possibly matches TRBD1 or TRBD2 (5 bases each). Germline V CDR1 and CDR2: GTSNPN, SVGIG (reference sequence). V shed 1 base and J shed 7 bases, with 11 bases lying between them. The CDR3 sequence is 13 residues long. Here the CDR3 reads CAWSGDQRNEQFF. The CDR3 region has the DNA TGTGCCTGGAGTGGGGACCAGCGAAATGAGCAGTTCTTC.

CDR3 in amino acids: CASSQEGDFREAFF. The CDR3 DNA reads as TGTGCCAGCAGCCAAGAGGGGGATTTTAGGGAAGCTTTCTTT. This chain uses TRBV3-1 with TRBJ1-1, with D maybe TRBD1 (5 bases). The germline V gene has CDR1 LGHDT and CDR2 YNNKEL (reference sequence). V lost 0 bases and J lost 8, with 13 bases in between. This CDR3 has 14 amino acids.

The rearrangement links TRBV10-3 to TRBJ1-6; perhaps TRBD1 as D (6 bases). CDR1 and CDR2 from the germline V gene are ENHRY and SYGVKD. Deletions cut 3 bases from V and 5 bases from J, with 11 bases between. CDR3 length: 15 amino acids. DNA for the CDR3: TGTGCCATCAGTGATTCGGACAGAGATAATTCACCCCTCCACTTT. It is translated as CAISDSDRDNSPLHF.

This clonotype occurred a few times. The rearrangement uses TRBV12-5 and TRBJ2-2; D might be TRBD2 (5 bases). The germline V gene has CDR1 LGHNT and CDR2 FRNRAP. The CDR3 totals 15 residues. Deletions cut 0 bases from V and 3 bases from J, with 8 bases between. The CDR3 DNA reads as TGTGCTAGTGGTTTGGTCCAAGCGGACACCGGGGAGCTGTTTTTT. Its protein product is CASGLVQADTGELFF.

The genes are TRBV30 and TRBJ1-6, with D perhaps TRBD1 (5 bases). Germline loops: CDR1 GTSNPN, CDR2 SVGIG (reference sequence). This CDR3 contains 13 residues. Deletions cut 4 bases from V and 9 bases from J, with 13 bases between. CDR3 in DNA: TGTGCCTGGAAGGGGACGGAAGGTTCACCCCTCCACTTT. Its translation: CAWKGTEGSPLHF.

CDR3 in amino acids: CSVGVRGETQYF. DNA for the CDR3: TGCAGCGTTGGTGTCAGGGGCGAGACCCAGTACTTC. The chain employs TRBV29-1 and TRBJ2-5, with D tentatively TRBD1 (6 bases). This CDR3 spans 12 amino acids. V was clipped by 4 bases and J by 5 bases, with 11 bases between them. The germline V gene encodes CDR1 SQVTM and CDR2 ANQGSEA.

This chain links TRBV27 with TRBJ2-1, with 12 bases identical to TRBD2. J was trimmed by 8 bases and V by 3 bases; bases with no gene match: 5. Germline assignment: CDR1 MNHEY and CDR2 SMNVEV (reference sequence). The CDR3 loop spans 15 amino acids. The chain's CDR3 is CASSFGLAGGDEQFF. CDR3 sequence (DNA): TGTGCCAGCAGTTTTGGGCTAGCGGGAGGGGATGAGCAGTTCTTC.

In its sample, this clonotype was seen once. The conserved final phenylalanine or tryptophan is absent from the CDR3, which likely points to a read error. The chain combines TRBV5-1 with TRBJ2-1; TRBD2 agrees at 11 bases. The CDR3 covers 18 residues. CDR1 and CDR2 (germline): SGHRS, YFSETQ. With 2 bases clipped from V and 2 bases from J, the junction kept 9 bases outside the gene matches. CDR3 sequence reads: CASSFLLAGGYPYNEQFL. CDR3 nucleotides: TGCGCCAGCAGCTTTCTTCTAGCGGGAGGTTATCCCTACAATGAGCAGTTCTTA.

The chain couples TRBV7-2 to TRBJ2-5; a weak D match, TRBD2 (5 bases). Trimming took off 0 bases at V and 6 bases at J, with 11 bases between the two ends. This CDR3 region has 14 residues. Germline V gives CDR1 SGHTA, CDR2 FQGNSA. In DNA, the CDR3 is TGTGCCAGCAGCTTAGCAGGGCCGGGAAAGACCCAGTACTTC. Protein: CASSLAGPGKTQYF.

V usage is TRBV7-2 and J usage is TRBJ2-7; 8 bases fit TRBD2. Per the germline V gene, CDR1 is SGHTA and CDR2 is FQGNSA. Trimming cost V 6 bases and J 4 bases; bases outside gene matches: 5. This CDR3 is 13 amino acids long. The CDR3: CASSIPSGYEQYF. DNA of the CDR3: TGTGCCAGCAGTATCCCTAGCGGGTACGAGCAGTACTTC. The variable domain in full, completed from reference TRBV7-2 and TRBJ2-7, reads GAGVSQSPSNKVTEKGKDVELRCDPISGHTALYWYRQSLGQGLEFLIYFQGNSAPDKSGLPSDRFSAERTGGSVSTLTIQRTQQEDSAVYLCASSIPSGYEQYFGPGTRLTVT.

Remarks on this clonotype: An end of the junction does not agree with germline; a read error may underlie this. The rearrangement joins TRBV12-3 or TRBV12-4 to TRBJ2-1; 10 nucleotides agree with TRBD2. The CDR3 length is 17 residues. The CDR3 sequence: CASSLRTSGISYNEQLF. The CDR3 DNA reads TGTGCCAGCAGTCTCCGGACTAGCGGAATCTCCTACAATGAGCAGCTCTTC.

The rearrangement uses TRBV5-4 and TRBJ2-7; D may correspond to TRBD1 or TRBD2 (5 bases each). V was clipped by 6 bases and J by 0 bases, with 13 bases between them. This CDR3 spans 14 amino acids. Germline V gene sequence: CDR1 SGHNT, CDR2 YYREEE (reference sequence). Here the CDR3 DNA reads TGTGCCAGCACCCGGGACCCTTCCTCCTACGAGCAGTACTTC. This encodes CASTRDPSSYEQYF.

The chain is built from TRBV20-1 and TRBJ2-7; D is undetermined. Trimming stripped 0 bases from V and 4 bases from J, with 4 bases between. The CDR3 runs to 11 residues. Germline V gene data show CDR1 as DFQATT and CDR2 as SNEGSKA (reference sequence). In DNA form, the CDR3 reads TGCAGTGCTAGAGACGGGTACGAGCAGTACTTC. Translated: CSARDGYEQYF.

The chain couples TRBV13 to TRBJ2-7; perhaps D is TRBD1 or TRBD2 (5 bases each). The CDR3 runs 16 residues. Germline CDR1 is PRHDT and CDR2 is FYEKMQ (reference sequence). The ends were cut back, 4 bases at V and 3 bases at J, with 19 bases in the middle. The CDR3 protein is CASSSPRGVGVYEQYF. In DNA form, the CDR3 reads TGTGCCAGCAGCTCCCCCCGAGGAGTGGGGGTCTACGAGCAGTACTTC.

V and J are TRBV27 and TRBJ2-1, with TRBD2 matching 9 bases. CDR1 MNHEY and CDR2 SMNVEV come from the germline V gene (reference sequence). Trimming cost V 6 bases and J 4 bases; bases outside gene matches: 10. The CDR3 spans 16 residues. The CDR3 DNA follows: TGTGCCAGCAGAATAAGCCCGACTAGCGGTTACAATGAGCAGTTCTTC. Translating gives CASRISPTSGYNEQFF.

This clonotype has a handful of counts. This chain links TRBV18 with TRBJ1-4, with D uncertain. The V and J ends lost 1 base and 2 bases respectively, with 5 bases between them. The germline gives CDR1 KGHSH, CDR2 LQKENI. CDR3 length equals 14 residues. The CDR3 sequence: CASSPLRTNEKLFF. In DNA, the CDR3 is TGTGCCAGCTCACCACTGCGGACTAATGAAAAACTGTTTTTT.

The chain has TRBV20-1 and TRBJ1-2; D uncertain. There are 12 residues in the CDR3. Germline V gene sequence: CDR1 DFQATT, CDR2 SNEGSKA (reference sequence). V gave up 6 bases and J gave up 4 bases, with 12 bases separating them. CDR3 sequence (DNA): TGCAGTGCGGGTTTAACGGGCTATGGCTACACCTTC. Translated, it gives CSAGLTGYGYTF.

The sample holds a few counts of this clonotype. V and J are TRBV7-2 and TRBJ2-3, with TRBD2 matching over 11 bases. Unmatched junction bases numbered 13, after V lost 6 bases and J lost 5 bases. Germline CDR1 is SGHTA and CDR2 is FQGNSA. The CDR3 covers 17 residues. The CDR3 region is CASRPGSLAGGIDTQYF. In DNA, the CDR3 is TGTGCCAGCAGGCCTGGATCGCTAGCGGGAGGAATAGATACGCAGTATTTT.

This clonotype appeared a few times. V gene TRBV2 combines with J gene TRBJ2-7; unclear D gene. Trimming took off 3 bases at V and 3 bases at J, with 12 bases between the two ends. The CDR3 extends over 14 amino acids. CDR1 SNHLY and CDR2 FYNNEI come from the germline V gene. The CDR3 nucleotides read TGTGCCAGCAGTGATAAAAGTTTCGGCTACGAGCAGTACTTC. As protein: CASSDKSFGYEQYF.

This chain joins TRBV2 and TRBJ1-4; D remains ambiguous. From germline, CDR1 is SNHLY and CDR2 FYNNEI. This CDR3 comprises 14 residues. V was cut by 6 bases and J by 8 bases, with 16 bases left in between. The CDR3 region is CASSKVELDEKLFF. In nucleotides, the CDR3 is TGTGCCAGCAGCAAGGTGGAGTTGGACGAAAAACTGTTTTTT. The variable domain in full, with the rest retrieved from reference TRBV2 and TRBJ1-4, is EPEVTQTPSHQVTQMGQEVILRCVPISNHLYFYWYRQILGQKVEFLVSFYNNEISEKSEIFDDQFSVERPDGSNFTLKIRSTKLEDSAMYFCASSKVELDEKLFFGSGTQLSVL.

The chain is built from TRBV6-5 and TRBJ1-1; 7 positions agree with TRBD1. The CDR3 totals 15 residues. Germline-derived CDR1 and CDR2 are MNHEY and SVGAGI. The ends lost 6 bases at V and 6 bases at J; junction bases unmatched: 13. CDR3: CASSDGIQGWAEAFF. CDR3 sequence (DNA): TGTGCCAGCAGCGACGGCATACAGGGGTGGGCTGAAGCTTTCTTT.

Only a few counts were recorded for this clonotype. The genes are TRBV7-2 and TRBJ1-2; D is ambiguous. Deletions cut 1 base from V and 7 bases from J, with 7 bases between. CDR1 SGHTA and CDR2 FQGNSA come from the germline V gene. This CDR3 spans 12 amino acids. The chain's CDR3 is CASSLEVGGYTF. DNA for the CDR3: TGTGCCAGCAGCTTAGAAGTCGGTGGCTACACCTTC.

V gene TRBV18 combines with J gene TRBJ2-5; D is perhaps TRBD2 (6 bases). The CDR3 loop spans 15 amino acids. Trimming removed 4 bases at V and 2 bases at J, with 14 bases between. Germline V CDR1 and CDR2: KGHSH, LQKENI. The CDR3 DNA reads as TGTGCCAGCTCACATAGCGGAAACGCGCAAGAGACCCAGTACTTC. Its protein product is CASSHSGNAQETQYF.

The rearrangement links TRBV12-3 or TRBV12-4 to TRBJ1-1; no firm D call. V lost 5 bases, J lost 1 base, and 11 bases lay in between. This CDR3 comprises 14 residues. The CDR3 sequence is CASSLRATNTEAFF. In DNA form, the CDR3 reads TGTGCCAGCAGTCTCCGGGCCACGAACACTGAAGCTTTCTTT.

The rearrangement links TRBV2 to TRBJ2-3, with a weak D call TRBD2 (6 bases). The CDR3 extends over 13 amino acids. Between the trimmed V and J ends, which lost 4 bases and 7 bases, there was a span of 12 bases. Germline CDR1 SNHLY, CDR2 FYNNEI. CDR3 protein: CASSGAGPNTQYF. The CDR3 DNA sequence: TGTGCCAGCAGTGGAGCGGGCCCGAATACGCAGTATTTT.

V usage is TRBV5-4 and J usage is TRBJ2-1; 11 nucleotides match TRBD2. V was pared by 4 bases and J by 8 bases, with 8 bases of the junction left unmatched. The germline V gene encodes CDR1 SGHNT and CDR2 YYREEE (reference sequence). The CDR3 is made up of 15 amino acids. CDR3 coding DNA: TGTGCCAGCAGCCCTACTAGCGGGAGCTCTTATGAGCAGTTCTTC. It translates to CASSPTSGSSYEQFF.

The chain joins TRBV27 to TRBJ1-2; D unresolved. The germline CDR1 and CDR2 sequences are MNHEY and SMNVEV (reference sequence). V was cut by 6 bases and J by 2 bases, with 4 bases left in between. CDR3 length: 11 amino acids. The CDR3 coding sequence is TGTGCCAGCAGCGGGAACTATGGCTACACCTTC. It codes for CASSGNYGYTF.